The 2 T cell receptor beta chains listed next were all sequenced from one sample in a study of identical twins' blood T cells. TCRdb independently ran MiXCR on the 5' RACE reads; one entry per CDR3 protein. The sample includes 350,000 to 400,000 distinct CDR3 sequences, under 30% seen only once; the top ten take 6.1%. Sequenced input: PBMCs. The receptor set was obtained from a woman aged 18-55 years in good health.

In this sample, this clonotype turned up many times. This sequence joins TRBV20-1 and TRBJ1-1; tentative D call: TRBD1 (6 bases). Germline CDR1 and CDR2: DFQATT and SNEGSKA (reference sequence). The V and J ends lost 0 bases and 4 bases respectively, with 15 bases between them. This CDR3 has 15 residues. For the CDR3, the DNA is TGCAGTGCTAGAGAGCAGTCAGGGGCAGTCACTGAAGCTTTCTTT. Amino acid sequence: CSAREQSGAVTEAFF.

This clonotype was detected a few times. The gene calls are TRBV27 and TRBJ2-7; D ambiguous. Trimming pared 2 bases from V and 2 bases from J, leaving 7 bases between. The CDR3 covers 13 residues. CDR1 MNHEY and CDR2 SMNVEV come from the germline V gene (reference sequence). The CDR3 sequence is CASSLIPTYEQYF. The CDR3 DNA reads TGTGCCAGCAGTTTAATCCCGACCTACGAGCAGTACTTC.